This TCR beta chain was recovered during a study of blood T cell repertoires in COVID-19. This clone was observed once. One junction end disagrees with the germline gene, perhaps due to a read error. The CDR3 has 13 residues. The germline V gene has CDR1 LNHDA and CDR2 SQIVND (reference sequence). Participants spanned ages roughly 18 to 95 years and resided in about 25 US areas. In assigning cohorts, the study relied on participant-reported clinical history. Generated by immunoSEQ multiplex PCR, the TCRdb table keeps only in-frame clones and is missing some. The top ten clones hold approximately 4% of a sample with about 270,000 clones, approximately 90% of them seen once.

The source is a woman in her 30s with acute COVID-19. J is TRBJ1-2 and V is TRBV19; 9 bases are shared with TRBD1. The source material was PBMCs or T cells enriched from blood (not recorded which). The chain's CDR3 is CASSYSDRGASAF. CDR3 in DNA: TGTGCCAGTAGTTACTCTGACAGGGGGGCGAGCGCCTTC.